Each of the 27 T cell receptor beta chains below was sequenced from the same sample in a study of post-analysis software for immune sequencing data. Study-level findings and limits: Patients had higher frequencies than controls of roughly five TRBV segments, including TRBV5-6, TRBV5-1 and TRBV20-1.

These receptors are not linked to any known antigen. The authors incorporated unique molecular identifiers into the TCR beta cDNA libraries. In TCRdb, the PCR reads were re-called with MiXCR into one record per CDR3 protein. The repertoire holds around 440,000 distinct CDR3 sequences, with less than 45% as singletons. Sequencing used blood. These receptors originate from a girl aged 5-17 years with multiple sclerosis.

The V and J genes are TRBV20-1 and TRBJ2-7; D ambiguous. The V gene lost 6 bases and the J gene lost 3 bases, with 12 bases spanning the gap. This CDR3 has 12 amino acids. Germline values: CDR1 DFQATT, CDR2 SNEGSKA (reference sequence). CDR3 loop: CSATTVGYEQYF. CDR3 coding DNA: TGCAGTGCGACGACTGTGGGCTACGAGCAGTACTTC.

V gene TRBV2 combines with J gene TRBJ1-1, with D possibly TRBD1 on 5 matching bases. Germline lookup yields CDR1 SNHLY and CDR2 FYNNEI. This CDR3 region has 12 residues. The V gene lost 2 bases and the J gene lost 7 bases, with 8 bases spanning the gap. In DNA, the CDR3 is TGTGCCAGCAGTGAATGGACATATGAAGCTTTCTTT. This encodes CASSEWTYEAFF. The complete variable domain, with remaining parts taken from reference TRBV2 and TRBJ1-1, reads EPEVTQTPSHQVTQMGQEVILRCVPISNHLYFYWYRQILGQKVEFLVSFYNNEISEKSEIFDDQFSVERPDGSNFTLKIRSTKLEDSAMYFCASSEWTYEAFFGQGTRLTVV.

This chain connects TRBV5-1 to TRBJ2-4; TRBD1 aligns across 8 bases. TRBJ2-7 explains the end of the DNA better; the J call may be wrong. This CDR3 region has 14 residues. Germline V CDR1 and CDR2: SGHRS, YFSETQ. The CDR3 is CASSPPGQVYEQYF. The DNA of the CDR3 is TGCGCCAGCAGCCCTCCGGGACAGGTCTACGAGCAGTACTTC.

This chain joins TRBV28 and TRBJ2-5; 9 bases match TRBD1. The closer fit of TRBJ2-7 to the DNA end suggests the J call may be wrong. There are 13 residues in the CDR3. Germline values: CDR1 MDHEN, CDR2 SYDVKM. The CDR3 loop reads CASSPRTGAEQYF. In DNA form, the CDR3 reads TGTGCCAGCAGCCCTAGGACAGGGGCCGAGCAGTACTTC.

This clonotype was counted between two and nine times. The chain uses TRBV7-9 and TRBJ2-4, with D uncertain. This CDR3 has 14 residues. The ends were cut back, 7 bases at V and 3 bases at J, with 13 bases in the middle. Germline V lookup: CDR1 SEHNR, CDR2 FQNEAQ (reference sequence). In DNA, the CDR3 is TGTGCCAGCACCCCCGCAGAAAACAAAAACATTCAGTACTTC. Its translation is CASTPAENKNIQYF.

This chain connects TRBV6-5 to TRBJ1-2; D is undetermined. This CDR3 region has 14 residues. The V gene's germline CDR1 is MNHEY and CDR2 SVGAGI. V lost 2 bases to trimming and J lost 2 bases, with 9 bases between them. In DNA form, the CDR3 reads TGTGCCAGCAGTTACAACATGGCGAACTATGGCTACACCTTC. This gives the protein CASSYNMANYGYTF.

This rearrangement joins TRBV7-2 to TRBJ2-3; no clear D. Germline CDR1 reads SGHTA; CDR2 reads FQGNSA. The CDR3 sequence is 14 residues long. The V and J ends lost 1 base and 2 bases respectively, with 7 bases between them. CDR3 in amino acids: CASSLVQLTDTQYF. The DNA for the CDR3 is TGTGCCAGCAGCTTAGTCCAGCTCACAGATACGCAGTATTTT.

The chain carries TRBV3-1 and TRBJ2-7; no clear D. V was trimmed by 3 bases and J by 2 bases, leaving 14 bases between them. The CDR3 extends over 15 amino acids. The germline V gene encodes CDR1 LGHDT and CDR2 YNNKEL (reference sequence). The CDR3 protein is CASSHFQDATYEQYF. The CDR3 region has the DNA TGTGCCAGCAGCCACTTCCAGGACGCAACCTACGAGCAGTACTTC.

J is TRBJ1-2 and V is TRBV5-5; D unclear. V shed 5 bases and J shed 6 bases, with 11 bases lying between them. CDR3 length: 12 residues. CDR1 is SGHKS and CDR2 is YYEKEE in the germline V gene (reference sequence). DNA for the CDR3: TGTGCCAGCAGTAGGGTATTGGATGGCTACACCTTC. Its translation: CASSRVLDGYTF.

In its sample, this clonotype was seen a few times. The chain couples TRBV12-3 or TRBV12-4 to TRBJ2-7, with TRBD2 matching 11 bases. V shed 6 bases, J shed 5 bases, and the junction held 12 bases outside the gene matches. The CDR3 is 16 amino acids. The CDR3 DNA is TGTGCCAGCAGAAAACTAGCGGGAGCCCCCCCCCACGAGCAGTACTTC. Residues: CASRKLAGAPPHEQYF.

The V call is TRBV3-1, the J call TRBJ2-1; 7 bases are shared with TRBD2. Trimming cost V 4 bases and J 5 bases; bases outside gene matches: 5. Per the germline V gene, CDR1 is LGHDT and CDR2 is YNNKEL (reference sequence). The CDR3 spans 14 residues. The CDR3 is CASSPSGGHNEQFF. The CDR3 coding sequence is TGTGCCAGCAGCCCCTCGGGGGGTCACAATGAGCAGTTCTTC.

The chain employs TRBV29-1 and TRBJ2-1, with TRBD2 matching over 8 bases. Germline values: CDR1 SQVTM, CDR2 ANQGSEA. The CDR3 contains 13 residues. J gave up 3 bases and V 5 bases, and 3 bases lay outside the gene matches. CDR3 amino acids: CSVYLAGYNEQFF. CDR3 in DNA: TGCAGCGTTTATCTAGCGGGCTACAATGAGCAGTTCTTC.

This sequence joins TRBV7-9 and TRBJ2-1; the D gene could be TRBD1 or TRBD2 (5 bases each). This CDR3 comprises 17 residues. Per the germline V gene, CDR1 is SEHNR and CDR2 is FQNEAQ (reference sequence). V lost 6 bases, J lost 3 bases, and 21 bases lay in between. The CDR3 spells CASRDLRDLFLYNEQFF. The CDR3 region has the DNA TGTGCCAGCAGGGACCTACGGGACCTTTTTCTCTACAATGAGCAGTTCTTC.

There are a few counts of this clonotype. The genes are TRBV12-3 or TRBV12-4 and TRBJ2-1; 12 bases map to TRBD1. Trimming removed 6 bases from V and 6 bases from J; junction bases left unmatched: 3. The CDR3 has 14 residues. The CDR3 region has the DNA TGTGCCAGCAGGGAGGGACAGGGGGCCAATGAGCAGTTCTTC. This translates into CASREGQGANEQFF.

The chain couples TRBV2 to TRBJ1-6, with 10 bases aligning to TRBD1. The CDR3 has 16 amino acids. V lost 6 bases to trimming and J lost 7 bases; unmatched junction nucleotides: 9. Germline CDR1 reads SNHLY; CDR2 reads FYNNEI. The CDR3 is CASSPRQGALNSPLHF. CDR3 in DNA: TGTGCCAGCAGCCCTAGACAGGGGGCGCTCAATTCACCCCTCCACTTT.

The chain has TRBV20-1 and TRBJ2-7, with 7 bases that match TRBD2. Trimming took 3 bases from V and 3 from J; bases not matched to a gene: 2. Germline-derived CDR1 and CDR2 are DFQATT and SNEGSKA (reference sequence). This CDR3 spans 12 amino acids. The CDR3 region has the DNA TGCAGTGCTAGCGGGAGGCTCTACGAGCAGTACTTC. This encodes CSASGRLYEQYF.

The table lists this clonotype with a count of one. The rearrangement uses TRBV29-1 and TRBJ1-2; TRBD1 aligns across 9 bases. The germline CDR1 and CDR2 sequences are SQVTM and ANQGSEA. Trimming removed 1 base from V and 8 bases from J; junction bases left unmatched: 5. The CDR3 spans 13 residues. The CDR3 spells CSVEGGQGSGYTF. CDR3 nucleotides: TGCAGCGTTGAAGGAGGACAGGGGAGCGGCTACACCTTC.

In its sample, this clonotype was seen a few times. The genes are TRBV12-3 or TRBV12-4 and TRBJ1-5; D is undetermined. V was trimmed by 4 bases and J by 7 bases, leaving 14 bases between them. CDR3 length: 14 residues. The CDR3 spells CASSSSTSPQPQHF. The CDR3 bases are TGTGCCAGCAGTTCCTCGACAAGCCCCCAGCCCCAGCATTTT.

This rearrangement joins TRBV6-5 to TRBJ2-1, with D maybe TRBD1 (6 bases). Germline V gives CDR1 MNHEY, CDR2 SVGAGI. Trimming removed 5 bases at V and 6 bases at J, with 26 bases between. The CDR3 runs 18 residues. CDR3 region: CASSHGTPRKTTTNEQFF. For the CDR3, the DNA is TGTGCCAGCAGTCACGGGACACCGCGCAAGACTACAACCAATGAGCAGTTCTTC.

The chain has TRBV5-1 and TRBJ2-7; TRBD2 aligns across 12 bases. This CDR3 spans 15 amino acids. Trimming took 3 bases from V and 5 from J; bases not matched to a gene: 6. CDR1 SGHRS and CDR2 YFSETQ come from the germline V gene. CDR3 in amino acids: CASSSLAGGPNEQYF. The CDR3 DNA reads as TGCGCCAGCAGCTCGCTAGCGGGAGGGCCCAACGAGCAGTACTTC.

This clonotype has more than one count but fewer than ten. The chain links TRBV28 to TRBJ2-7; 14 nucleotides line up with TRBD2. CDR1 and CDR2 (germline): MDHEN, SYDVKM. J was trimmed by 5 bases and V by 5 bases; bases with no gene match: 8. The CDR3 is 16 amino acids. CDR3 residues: CASSPPGLAGAHEQYF. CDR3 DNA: TGTGCCAGCAGTCCACCGGGACTAGCGGGAGCTCACGAGCAGTACTTC. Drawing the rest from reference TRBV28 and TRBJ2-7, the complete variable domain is DVKVTQSSRYLVKRTGEKVFLECVQDMDHENMFWYRQDPGLGLRLIYFSYDVKMKEKGDIPEGYSVSREKKERFSLILESASTNQTSMYLCASSPPGLAGAHEQYFGPGTRLTVT.

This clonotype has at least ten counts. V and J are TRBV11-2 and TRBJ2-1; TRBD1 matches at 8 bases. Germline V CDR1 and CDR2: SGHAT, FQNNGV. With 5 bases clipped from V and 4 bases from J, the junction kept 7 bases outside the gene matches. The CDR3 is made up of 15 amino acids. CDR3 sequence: CASSRDRGPYNEQFF. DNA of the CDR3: TGTGCCAGCAGCCGCGACAGGGGTCCATACAATGAGCAGTTCTTC.

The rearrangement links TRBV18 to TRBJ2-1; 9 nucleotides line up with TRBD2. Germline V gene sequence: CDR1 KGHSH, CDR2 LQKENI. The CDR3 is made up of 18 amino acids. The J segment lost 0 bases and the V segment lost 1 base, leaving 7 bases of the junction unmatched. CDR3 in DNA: TGTGCCAGCTCACCACTATTCCTTAGCGGGAGCTCCTACAATGAGCAGTTCTTC. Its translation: CASSPLFLSGSSYNEQFF.

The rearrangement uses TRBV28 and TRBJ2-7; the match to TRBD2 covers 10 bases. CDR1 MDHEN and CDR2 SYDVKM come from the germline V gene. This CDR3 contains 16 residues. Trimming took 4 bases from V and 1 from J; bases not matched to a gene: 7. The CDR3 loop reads CASSSSRLAGSYEQYF. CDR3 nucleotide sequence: TGTGCCAGCAGTTCCTCCAGACTAGCGGGTTCCTACGAGCAGTACTTC.

This CDR3 is CASSLRLDEQYF. CDR3 DNA sequence: TGTGCCAGCAGCTTAAGGCTAGACGAGCAGTACTTC. The rearrangement links TRBV7-2 to TRBJ2-5; D is unresolved. The end of the DNA is better explained by TRBJ2-7, so the J call may be wrong. Germline CDR1 and CDR2: SGHTA and FQGNSA. The CDR3 contains 12 residues.

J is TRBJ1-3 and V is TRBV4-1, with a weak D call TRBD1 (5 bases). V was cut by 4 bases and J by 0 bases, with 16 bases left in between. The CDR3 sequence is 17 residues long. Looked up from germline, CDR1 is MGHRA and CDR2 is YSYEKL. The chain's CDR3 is CASSPPRSDSSGNTIYF. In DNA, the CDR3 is TGCGCCAGCAGCCCCCCAAGGAGCGACAGCTCTGGAAACACCATATATTTT.

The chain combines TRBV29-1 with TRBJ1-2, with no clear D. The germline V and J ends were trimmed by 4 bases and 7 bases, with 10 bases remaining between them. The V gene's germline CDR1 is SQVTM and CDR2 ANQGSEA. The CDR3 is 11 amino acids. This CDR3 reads CSVGGVAGYTF. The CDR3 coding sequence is TGCAGCGTTGGGGGTGTTGCTGGCTACACCTTC. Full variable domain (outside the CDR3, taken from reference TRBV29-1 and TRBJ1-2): SAVISQKPSRDICQRGTSLTIQCQVDSQVTMMFWYRQQPGQSLTLIATANQGSEATYESGFVIDKFPISRPNLTFSTLTVSNMSPEDSSIYLCSVGGVAGYTFGSGTRLTVV.